The 27 T cell receptor beta chains presented below share a single source sample, sequenced in a study of blood T cell repertoires in COVID-19. Sequencing used immunoSEQ multiplex PCR; TCRdb keeps in-frame clones, though not all of them. There are 95,000 to 150,000 clones in the sample; about 85% occur only once, and 25% to 30% lies in the top ten. Sequenced input: peripheral blood. The receptors were sampled from an elderly woman with acute or convalescent COVID-19.

This chain joins TRBV27 and TRBJ1-1; 7 bases are a match to TRBD1. V dropped 2 bases and J dropped 6; count of bases not matched to a gene: 6. CDR3 length: 14 residues. Germline values: CDR1 MNHEY, CDR2 SMNVEV (reference sequence). CDR3 amino acids: CASSLGGGRPEAFF. CDR3 in DNA: TGTGCCAGCAGTTTAGGAGGGGGCAGGCCTGAAGCTTTCTTT.

J is TRBJ2-1 and V is TRBV5-8; 7 positions agree with TRBD2. Germline V gene data show CDR1 as SGHTS and CDR2 as YDEGEE. The trim removed 5 bases at V and 5 bases at J, leaving 7 bases unmatched. The CDR3 covers 14 residues. CDR3 amino acids: CASSPGGYNNEQFF. CDR3 nucleotides: TGTGCCAGCAGTCCGGGGGGATATAACAATGAGCAGTTCTTC. Filled out from reference TRBV5-8 and TRBJ2-1, the complete variable domain reads EAGVTQSPTHLIKTRGQQATLRCSPISGHTSVYWYQQALGLGLQFLLWYDEGEERNRGNFPPRFSGRQFPNYSSELNVNALELEDSALYLCASSPGGYNNEQFFGPGTRLTVL.

This clone was seen a handful of times. This chain uses TRBV3-1 (or the pseudogene TRBV3-2) with TRBJ1-6, with D hard to call. CDR1 is LGHDT, CDR2 YNNKEL, per germline (reference sequence). Trimming removed 0 bases from V and 7 bases from J, with 7 bases in between. The CDR3 spans 14 residues. The CDR3 DNA reads TGTGCCAGCAGCCAAGATCACGGGAATTCACCCCTCCACTTT. It specifies CASSQDHGNSPLHF.

About this clone: The same CDR3 also results from other DNA sequences found in this sample. V and J are TRBV9 and TRBJ1-1; D ambiguous. V was pared by 2 bases and J by 3 bases, with 8 bases between. Germline V gene data show CDR1 as SGDLS and CDR2 as YYNGEE. The CDR3 sequence is 13 residues long. This CDR3 is CASSVMRDTEAFF. The CDR3 region has the DNA TGTGCCAGCAGCGTGATGCGGGACACTGAAGCTTTCTTT.

In this sample, this clone turned up once. One end of the junction is discordant with germline, which a read error may explain. J is TRBJ2-3 and V is TRBV18; 7 bases line up with TRBD1. This CDR3 contains 15 residues. Germline assignment: CDR1 KGHSH and CDR2 LQKENI. CDR3 region: CASSITGQNTGTQYF. DNA of the CDR3: TGTGCCAGCTCAATCACGGGACAGAACACAGGTACGCAGTATTTT.

The V and J genes are TRBV5-6 and TRBJ2-5; 9 bases agree with TRBD1. J gave up 1 base and V 4 bases, and 2 bases lay outside the gene matches. Germline-derived CDR1 and CDR2 are SGHDT and YYEEEE. The CDR3 extends over 14 amino acids. The CDR3 DNA follows: TGTGCCAGCAGCCTGGGACAGGGCCAAGAGACCCAGTACTTC. Its protein product is CASSLGQGQETQYF. The full variable domain, with the rest looked up from reference TRBV5-6 and TRBJ2-5, is DAGVTQSPTHLIKTRGQQVTLRCSPKSGHDTVSWYQQALGQGPQFIFQYYEEEERQRGNFPDRFSGHQFPNYSSELNVNALLLGDSALYLCASSLGQGQETQYFGPGTRLLVL.

This rearrangement joins TRBV9 to TRBJ2-5; a possible D gene is TRBD2 (7 bases). Trimming cost V 0 bases and J 5 bases, with 11 bases left between them. The CDR3 totals 14 residues. Germline CDR1 is SGDLS and CDR2 is YYNGEE. As DNA, the CDR3 is TGTGCCAGCAGCGTAGGGGGGGGCGTGGAGACCCAGTACTTC. Its translation is CASSVGGGVETQYF.

This clone has just a few counts. This chain links TRBV9 with TRBJ1-3, with a weak D call TRBD1 (6 bases). The CDR3 runs 14 residues. Germline loops: CDR1 SGDLS, CDR2 YYNGEE. The germline V and J ends were trimmed by 0 bases and 5 bases, with 9 bases remaining between them. This chain's CDR3 is CASSVGRDRNTIYF. CDR3 DNA sequence: TGTGCCAGCAGCGTAGGACGGGACAGAAACACCATATATTTT.

The chain links TRBV7-3 to TRBJ2-6; 8 nucleotides agree with TRBD1. Per germline, CDR1 SGHTA and CDR2 FQGTGA. The J segment lost 2 bases and the V segment lost 4 bases, leaving 4 bases of the junction unmatched. This CDR3 region has 16 residues. CDR3 DNA: TGTGCCAGCAGCTACCTACAGGGGGCTGGGGCCAACGTCCTGACTTTC. It is translated as CASSYLQGAGANVLTF.

This CDR3 is CATSGLPYGYTF. DNA for the CDR3: TGTGCCACGTCAGGTCTACCCTATGGCTACACCTTC. This rearrangement joins TRBV19 to TRBJ1-2; no clear D. Germline CDR1 is LNHDA and CDR2 is SQIVND (reference sequence). V lost 10 bases and J lost 4, with 13 bases in between. CDR3 length: 12 residues.

The count of this clone is one. J is TRBJ1-5 and V is TRBV28; 8 positions match TRBD1. CDR1 is MDHEN and CDR2 is SYDVKM in the germline V gene. After removal of 6 bases from V and 6 bases from J, the junction contained 19 bases not matched to a gene. The CDR3 covers 18 residues. This chain's CDR3 is CASRPHPRDRGGGQPQHF. The DNA of the CDR3 is TGTGCCAGCAGACCCCACCCCCGCGACAGGGGCGGGGGTCAGCCCCAGCATTTT.

The rearrangement uses TRBV28 and TRBJ1-2; D might be TRBD1 (5 bases). The CDR3 length is 14 residues. Germline V gene sequence: CDR1 MDHEN, CDR2 SYDVKM. Trimming pared 6 bases from V and 6 bases from J, leaving 17 bases between. CDR3 coding DNA: TGTGCCAGCAGCGGCAGGGCAGAAGGTAATGGCTACACCTTC. Its protein is CASSGRAEGNGYTF.

This sequence joins TRBV7-2 and TRBJ1-6; 8 nucleotides line up with TRBD1. CDR1 is SGHTA and CDR2 is FQGNSA in the germline V gene. With V trimmed by 2 bases and J by 5 bases, 8 bases remained unmatched. This CDR3 spans 17 amino acids. The CDR3 reads CASSLKTGGTDNSPLHF. CDR3 DNA sequence: TGTGCCAGCAGCTTAAAAACAGGGGGAACAGATAATTCACCCCTCCACTTT. Full variable domain (missing parts from reference TRBV7-2 and TRBJ1-6): GAGVSQSPSNKVTEKGKDVELRCDPISGHTALYWYRQSLGQGLEFLIYFQGNSAPDKSGLPSDRFSAERTGGSVSTLTIQRTQQEDSAVYLCASSLKTGGTDNSPLHFGNGTRLTVT.

V is TRBV10-3 and J is TRBJ1-2; D might be TRBD1 (5 bases). This CDR3 contains 14 residues. In germline, CDR1 is ENHRY, CDR2 SYGVKD. Trimming shortened V by 8 bases and J by 5 bases, and 18 bases separated the two germline ends. CDR3 in amino acids: CAIGGTPGLYGYTF. CDR3 nucleotide sequence: TGTGCCATCGGGGGGACTCCGGGACTATATGGCTACACCTTC.

The rearrangement joins TRBV5-4 to TRBJ1-1; 12 bases match TRBD1. With 0 bases clipped from V and 5 bases from J, the junction kept 8 bases outside the gene matches. The germline gives CDR1 SGHNT, CDR2 YYREEE (reference sequence). The CDR3 is 17 residues long. CDR3 DNA: TGTGCCAGCAGCTTGGAAGGGACAGGGGGCTTGAGAACTGAAGCTTTCTTT. It is translated as CASSLEGTGGLRTEAFF. Full variable domain (remainder filled in from reference TRBV5-4 and TRBJ1-1): ETGVTQSPTHLIKTRGQQVTLRCSSQSGHNTVSWYQQALGQGPQFIFQYYREEENGRGNFPPRFSGLQFPNYSSELNVNALELDDSALYLCASSLEGTGGLRTEAFFGQGTRLTVV.

This rearrangement joins TRBV2 to TRBJ1-5; 9 bases fit TRBD1. Germline V gene sequence: CDR1 SNHLY, CDR2 FYNNEI. This CDR3 region has 14 residues. Losses at the gene ends were 6 bases for V and 7 bases for J; bases not matched to a gene: 7. Here the CDR3 DNA reads TGTGCCAGCAGGCCCGGGACAGGGAGACAGCCCCAGCATTTT. This translates into CASRPGTGRQPQHF. The entire variable domain, with the rest obtained from reference TRBV2 and TRBJ1-5, is as follows: EPEVTQTPSHQVTQMGQEVILRCVPISNHLYFYWYRQILGQKVEFLVSFYNNEISEKSEIFDDQFSVERPDGSNFTLKIRSTKLEDSAMYFCASRPGTGRQPQHFGDGTRLSIL.

This chain links TRBV19 with TRBJ1-1; TRBD1 aligns across 7 bases. J was trimmed by 3 bases and V by 7 bases; bases with no gene match: 8. The CDR3 loop spans 14 amino acids. Germline loops: CDR1 LNHDA, CDR2 SQIVND (reference sequence). In DNA form, the CDR3 reads TGTGCCAGTATAAGGGGGCTTTCGGACACTGAAGCTTTCTTT. It translates to CASIRGLSDTEAFF.

The V gene is TRBV2, the J gene TRBJ1-5; TRBD1 matches 7 bases. There are 14 residues in the CDR3. Germline assignment: CDR1 SNHLY and CDR2 FYNNEI. V shed 5 bases and J 1 base; nucleotides not matched to a gene: 2. The CDR3 protein is CASSTQGSNQPQHF. DNA of the CDR3: TGTGCCAGCAGTACACAGGGGAGCAATCAGCCCCAGCATTTT. The full variable domain, its missing parts supplied by reference TRBV2 and TRBJ1-5, is EPEVTQTPSHQVTQMGQEVILRCVPISNHLYFYWYRQILGQKVEFLVSFYNNEISEKSEIFDDQFSVERPDGSNFTLKIRSTKLEDSAMYFCASSTQGSNQPQHFGDGTRLSIL.

This sequence joins TRBV5-6 and TRBJ2-1; D is unclear. The V and J ends lost 0 bases and 3 bases respectively, with 7 bases between them. This CDR3 has 14 residues. Germline assignment: CDR1 SGHDT and CDR2 YYEEEE. CDR3 sequence (DNA): TGTGCCAGCAGCTTGGCCGAGTTCTACAATGAGCAGTTCTTC. Translating gives CASSLAEFYNEQFF.

This rearrangement joins TRBV19 to TRBJ1-1, with D perhaps matching TRBD1 (6 bases). Germline CDR1 is LNHDA and CDR2 is SQIVND (reference sequence). The length of the CDR3 is 13 residues. V lost 8 bases and J 1 base, leaving 11 bases between the germline ends. The CDR3 sequence is CASCYRANTEAFF. As DNA, the CDR3 is TGTGCCAGTTGTTACAGGGCGAACACTGAAGCTTTCTTT. Full variable domain (missing parts from reference TRBV19 and TRBJ1-1): DGGITQSPKYLFRKEGQNVTLSCEQNLNHDAMYWYRQDPGQGLRLIYYSQIVNDFQKGDIAEGYSVSREKKESFPLTVTSAQKNPTAFYLCASCYRANTEAFFGQGTRLTVV.

This clone was seen just once. The CDR3 sequence is CAISESRAHGYTF. In nucleotides, the CDR3 is TGTGCCATCAGTGAGTCCAGGGCCCATGGCTACACCTTC. The V gene is TRBV10-3, the J gene TRBJ1-2, with a possible D match to TRBD1 (5 bases). V was shortened by 0 bases and J by 6 bases, with 8 bases between the two germline ends. In germline, CDR1 is ENHRY, CDR2 SYGVKD. CDR3 size: 13 residues.

The V and J genes are TRBV5-1 and TRBJ2-5; possible D gene TRBD2, 6 bases. The V gene's germline CDR1 is SGHRS and CDR2 YFSETQ. V was cut by 4 bases and J by 4 bases, with 14 bases left in between. This CDR3 has 14 residues. CDR3 sequence: CASSAALGGETQYF. The CDR3, as DNA: TGCGCCAGCAGCGCGGCGTTGGGAGGAGAGACCCAGTACTTC.

This clone has just one count. The chain links TRBV27 to TRBJ2-3, with D perhaps matching TRBD2 (5 bases). V was trimmed by 2 bases and J by 1 base, leaving 10 bases between them. The germline V gene encodes CDR1 MNHEY and CDR2 SMNVEV (reference sequence). This CDR3 has 15 amino acids. Here the CDR3 reads CASSLTGIGTDTQYF. CDR3 nucleotides: TGTGCCAGCAGTTTAACCGGGATTGGCACAGATACGCAGTATTTT.

This rearrangement joins TRBV18 to TRBJ1-4; 9 bases align to TRBD1. The germline V gene has CDR1 KGHSH and CDR2 LQKENI. The ends lost 4 bases at V and 3 bases at J; junction bases unmatched: 3. The CDR3 covers 15 residues. DNA of the CDR3: TGTGCCAGCTCACTACAGGGGGCGCCTAATGAAAAACTGTTTTTT. It is translated as CASSLQGAPNEKLFF. Combining the CDR3 with reference TRBV18 and TRBJ1-4 gives the whole variable domain NAGVMQNPRHLVRRRGQEARLRCSPMKGHSHVYWYRQLPEEGLKFMVYLQKENIIDESGMPKERFSAEFPKEGPSILRIQQVVRGDSAAYFCASSLQGAPNEKLFFGSGTQLSVL.

The chain combines TRBV3-1 (or the pseudogene TRBV3-2) with TRBJ1-1, with 10 positions matching TRBD1. Germline CDR1 is LGHDT and CDR2 is YNNKEL (reference sequence). The J segment lost 10 bases and the V segment lost 0 bases, leaving 5 bases of the junction unmatched. CDR3 length: 14 amino acids. DNA for the CDR3: TGTGCCAGCAGCCAAGAGGGACAGGGGTTAGGAGCTTTCTTT. Translating it yields CASSQEGQGLGAFF.

Relative to its sample, this clone is medium-sized. The gene calls are TRBV4-1 and TRBJ2-3; TRBD2 aligns across 13 bases. The CDR3 length is 16 residues. The germline V gene encodes CDR1 MGHRA and CDR2 YSYEKL. Trimming took 8 bases from V and 0 from J; bases not matched to a gene: 5. The CDR3 spells CASGTSGATSTDTQYF. In DNA, the CDR3 is TGCGCCAGCGGGACTAGCGGGGCTACTAGCACAGATACGCAGTATTTT.

The chain uses TRBV5-6 and TRBJ1-6, with 10 bases that match TRBD1. The CDR3 is made up of 16 amino acids. Trimming at V came to 3 bases and at J to 9 bases, leaving 9 bases not matched to a gene. Germline loops: CDR1 SGHDT, CDR2 YYEEEE. CDR3 nucleotides: TGTGCCAGCAGCTCCTTAAGACAGGGGGCGAGTTCACCCCTCCACTTT. Translating it yields CASSSLRQGASSPLHF.